The text below deals with one TCR beta chain. The DNA is omitted, as the CDR3 cannot be located on it reliably, and the CDR3 follows TCRdb's listing. Only in-frame clones appear in the TCRdb table, and some are missing; sequencing was by immunoSEQ multiplex PCR. The profile shows over 150,000 clones, roughly 95% of them singletons. The sample comes from a study of control samples from healthy donors and cancer patients. From its first to its last residue, the CDR3 has 15 amino acids. The chain recombines TRBV21-1 with TRBJ1-6; no check of the table's D call, TRBD1, against the DNA was made. TRBV21-1 represents a pseudogene. The sequence was collected from a woman in her twenties or thirties in good health. The sample consisted of blood. Here the CDR3 reads CASSKVGRGNSPLHF.